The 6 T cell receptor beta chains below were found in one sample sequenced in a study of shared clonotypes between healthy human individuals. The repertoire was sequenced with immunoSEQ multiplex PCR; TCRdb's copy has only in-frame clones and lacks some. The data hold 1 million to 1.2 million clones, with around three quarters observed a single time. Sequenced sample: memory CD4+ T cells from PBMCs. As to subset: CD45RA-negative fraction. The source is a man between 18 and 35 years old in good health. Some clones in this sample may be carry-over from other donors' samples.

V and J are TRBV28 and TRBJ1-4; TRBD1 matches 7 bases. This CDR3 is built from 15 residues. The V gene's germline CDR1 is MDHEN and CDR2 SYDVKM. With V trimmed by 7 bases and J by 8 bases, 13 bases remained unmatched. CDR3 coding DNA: TGTGCCAGCACCTCGTCGACAGGGCCCAGGGAAAAACTGTTTTTT. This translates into CASTSSTGPREKLFF.

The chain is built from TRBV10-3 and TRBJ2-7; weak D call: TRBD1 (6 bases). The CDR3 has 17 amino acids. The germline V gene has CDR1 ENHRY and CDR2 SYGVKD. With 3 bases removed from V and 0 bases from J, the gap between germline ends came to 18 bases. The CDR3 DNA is TGTGCCATCAGTGACCCCCGAGGGGGAACTCGCTCCTACGAGCAGTACTTC. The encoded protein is CAISDPRGGTRSYEQYF.

CDR3 protein: CASSRVPGTGETQYF. The CDR3 coding sequence is TGCGCCAGCAGTCGCGTCCCCGGTACTGGAGAGACCCAGTACTTC. V and J are TRBV5-1 and TRBJ2-5; D is uncertain. The CDR3 spans 15 residues. Trimming took 5 bases from V and 4 from J, leaving 18 bases between them. The germline V gene has CDR1 SGHRS and CDR2 YFSETQ.

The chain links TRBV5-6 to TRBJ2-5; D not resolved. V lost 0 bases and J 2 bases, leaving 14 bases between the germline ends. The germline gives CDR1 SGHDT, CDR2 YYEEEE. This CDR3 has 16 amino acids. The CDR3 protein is CASSLGTVVTQETQYF. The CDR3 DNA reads TGTGCCAGCAGCTTGGGGACGGTCGTTACTCAAGAGACCCAGTACTTC.

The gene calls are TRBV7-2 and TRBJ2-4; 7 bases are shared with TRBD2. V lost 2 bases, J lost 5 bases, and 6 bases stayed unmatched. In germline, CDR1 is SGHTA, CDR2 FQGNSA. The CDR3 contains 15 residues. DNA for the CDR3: TGTGCCAGCAGCTTAAGGGAGGGCCTTGAAAACATTCAGTACTTC. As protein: CASSLREGLENIQYF.

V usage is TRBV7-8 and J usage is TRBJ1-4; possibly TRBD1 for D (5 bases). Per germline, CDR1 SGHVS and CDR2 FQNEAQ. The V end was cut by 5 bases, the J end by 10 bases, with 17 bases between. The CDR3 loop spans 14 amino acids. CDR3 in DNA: TGTGCCAGCAGCGCTACCGGGACTCGAGGAAAACTGTTTTTT. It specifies CASSATGTRGKLFF.